What follows are 17 T cell receptor beta chains derived from one specimen sequenced in a study of T cell responses to AZD1222 COVID-19 vaccine. Profiled with immunoSEQ multiplex PCR; TCRdb holds only in-frame clones, not every one. The repertoire includes around 190,000 clones, around 92% of them detected once, and approximately 1.3% sits in the top ten. This material consisted of peripheral blood, taken on day 0 of AZD1222 vaccination. These receptor sequences come from an adult in good health.

This clone appeared a few times. This rearrangement joins TRBV2 to TRBJ2-5; 7 nucleotides line up with TRBD2. Germline values: CDR1 SNHLY, CDR2 FYNNEI. This CDR3 has 14 amino acids. The ends lost 6 bases at V and 4 bases at J; junction bases unmatched: 8. CDR3 amino acids: CASSLPVAGETQYF. CDR3 sequence (DNA): TGTGCCAGCAGCTTGCCAGTAGCGGGAGAGACCCAGTACTTC.

The chain combines TRBV3-1 (or the pseudogene TRBV3-2) with TRBJ2-7; unclear D gene. The CDR3 is 15 amino acids. V was pared by 4 bases and J by 0 bases, with 13 bases between. CDR1 is LGHDT and CDR2 is YNNKEL in the germline V gene (reference sequence). CDR3 sequence: CASSPSLVRSYEQYF. CDR3 in DNA: TGTGCCAGCAGCCCAAGCTTGGTCCGCTCCTACGAGCAGTACTTC.

The chain recombines TRBV6-2 or TRBV6-3 with TRBJ1-5; tentative D call: TRBD1 (5 bases). The CDR3 runs 14 residues. V lost 4 bases, J lost 3 bases, and 10 bases lay in between. Germline CDR1 and CDR2: MNHEY and SVGEGT. This chain's CDR3 is CASSFTGANQPQHF. In nucleotides, the CDR3 is TGTGCCAGCAGTTTCACAGGAGCCAATCAGCCCCAGCATTTT.

CDR3 sequence reads: CASSTRGAGGEQFF. DNA of the CDR3: TGTGCCAGCAGCACCCGCGGGGCCGGGGGGGAGCAGTTCTTC. V usage is TRBV7-7 and J usage is TRBJ2-1; 7 bases match TRBD2. This CDR3 contains 14 residues. Per the germline V gene, CDR1 is SSHAT and CDR2 is FNYEAQ (reference sequence). J lost 10 bases, V lost 5 bases, and 11 bases had no gene match.

CDR3 bases: TGTGCCAGCAGGAACAGGGGGCCCTATGGCTACACCTTC. Translation gives CASRNRGPYGYTF. This sequence joins TRBV6-6 and TRBJ1-2; 9 bases are shared with TRBD1. CDR1 and CDR2 from the germline V gene are MNHNY and SVGAGI (reference sequence). V lost 6 bases and J lost 4; bases outside the gene matches: 3. This CDR3 has 13 amino acids.

The rearrangement uses TRBV4-2 and TRBJ1-4; a weak D match, TRBD1 (6 bases). V dropped 0 bases and J dropped 6 bases, with 17 bases sitting between them. Germline V gives CDR1 LGHNA, CDR2 YNFKEQ. CDR3 size: 17 residues. Written as DNA, the CDR3 is TGTGCCAGCAGCCAAGATTCGCAGGGGCTAGTCTATGAAAAACTGTTTTTT. Translation gives CASSQDSQGLVYEKLFF.

This clone was picked up a small number of times. The gene calls are TRBV5-1 and TRBJ1-1; D is possibly TRBD1 (6 bases). The V gene lost 6 bases and the J gene lost 1 base, with 16 bases spanning the gap. This CDR3 comprises 15 residues. Germline-derived CDR1 and CDR2 are SGHRS and YFSETQ. Written as DNA, the CDR3 is TGCGCCAGCAAATGGGGGGCCGGCGAGAACACTGAAGCTTTCTTT. This encodes CASKWGAGENTEAFF.

This chain links TRBV6-1 with TRBJ2-3; no clear D. The CDR3 runs to 16 residues. Germline loops: CDR1 MNHNS, CDR2 SASEGT. Deletions cut 2 bases from V and 4 bases from J, with 16 bases between. This CDR3 reads CASSEKAGPLADTQYF. Here the CDR3 DNA reads TGTGCCAGCAGTGAAAAGGCAGGTCCCTTAGCAGATACGCAGTATTTT.

This clone was counted between two and nine times. The rearrangement uses TRBV11-2 and TRBJ1-5; perhaps TRBD1 as D (6 bases). With 1 base removed from V and 7 bases from J, the gap between germline ends came to 26 bases. Germline assignment: CDR1 SGHAT and CDR2 FQNNGV. The CDR3 runs to 19 residues. The chain's CDR3 is CASSLGWAGDYDRDQPQHF. In DNA form, the CDR3 reads TGTGCCAGCAGCTTAGGGTGGGCAGGGGATTATGATAGGGACCAGCCCCAGCATTTT. The entire variable domain, with the rest obtained from reference TRBV11-2 and TRBJ1-5, is as follows: EAGVAQSPRYKIIEKRQSVAFWCNPISGHATLYWYQQILGQGPKLLIQFQNNGVVDDSQLPKDRFSAERLKGVDSTLKIQPAKLEDSAVYLCASSLGWAGDYDRDQPQHFGDGTRLSIL.

The V gene is TRBV24-1, the J gene TRBJ1-5, with D possibly TRBD1 on 5 matching bases. Deletions cut 5 bases from V and 1 base from J, with 20 bases between. CDR3 size: 18 residues. Germline V gives CDR1 KGHDR, CDR2 SFDVKD. The CDR3 protein is CATSAPGSGADSNQPQHF. CDR3 DNA: TGTGCCACCAGTGCACCGGGCTCTGGGGCAGACAGCAATCAGCCCCAGCATTTT.

The genes are TRBV29-1 and TRBJ1-1; tentative D call: TRBD1 (5 bases). Trimming left V 4 bases short and J 6 bases short, with 9 bases between. Germline loops: CDR1 SQVTM, CDR2 ANQGSEA. The CDR3 totals 11 residues. The CDR3 loop reads CSVVGAAEAFF. Here the CDR3 DNA reads TGCAGCGTTGTAGGGGCTGCTGAAGCTTTCTTT.

This clone showed up just a few times. This chain uses TRBV19 with TRBJ1-5; no clear D gene. There are 13 residues in the CDR3. Per the germline V gene, CDR1 is LNHDA and CDR2 is SQIVND (reference sequence). V dropped 10 bases and J dropped 2 bases, with 12 bases sitting between them. The CDR3 reads CATLPGGNQPQHF. The DNA of the CDR3 is TGTGCCACTCTACCCGGGGGCAATCAGCCCCAGCATTTT.

The gene calls are TRBV5-1 and TRBJ1-1; TRBD1 matches at 9 bases. This CDR3 comprises 15 residues. From germline, CDR1 is SGHRS and CDR2 YFSETQ. Trimming at V came to 3 bases and at J to 5 bases, leaving 8 bases not matched to a gene. In DNA form, the CDR3 reads TGCGCCAGCAGCTCCGGGACAGGGAGGAGGACTGAAGCTTTCTTT. This gives the protein CASSSGTGRRTEAFF.

The chain joins TRBV7-6 to TRBJ2-1; 10 nucleotides agree with TRBD2. This CDR3 region has 14 residues. Unmatched junction bases numbered 7, after V lost 7 bases and J lost 7 bases. From germline, CDR1 is SGHVS and CDR2 FNYEAQ. The chain's CDR3 is CASTPGTSANEQFF. CDR3 sequence (DNA): TGTGCCAGCACCCCCGGGACTAGCGCTAATGAGCAGTTCTTC.

This chain joins TRBV10-3 and TRBJ2-5; TRBD2 agrees at 13 bases. Germline lookup yields CDR1 ENHRY and CDR2 SYGVKD. This CDR3 is 19 amino acids long. The V gene end was trimmed by 2 bases and the J gene end by 1 base; junction bases not matched to a gene: 10. CDR3 bases: TGTGCCATCAGTGAGGGAGGGACTAGCGGGGCAGGGGGCCAAGAGACCCAGTACTTC. Protein sequence: CAISEGGTSGAGGQETQYF.

Here the CDR3 reads CASRAYYEQYF. Here the CDR3 DNA reads TGTGCCAGCAGGGCATACTACGAGCAGTACTTC. The chain employs TRBV2 and TRBJ2-7; D uncertain. The germline V and J ends were trimmed by 6 bases and 3 bases, with 6 bases remaining between them. CDR1 SNHLY and CDR2 FYNNEI come from the germline V gene. The CDR3 consists of 11 residues.

The chain has TRBV3-1 (or the pseudogene TRBV3-2) and TRBJ1-3; D gene uncertain. Trimming stripped 0 bases from V and 2 bases from J, with 11 bases between. There are 16 residues in the CDR3. Per germline, CDR1 LGHDT and CDR2 YNNKEL (reference sequence). In nucleotides, the CDR3 is TGTGCCAGCAGCCAAGATAGTTTAGGTACTGGAAACACCATATATTTT. This codes for CASSQDSLGTGNTIYF.